This T cell receptor (beta chain) originates from a study of T cells after yellow fever vaccination. Across the study: Fractions of limited cellularity were prepared by means of SMART-Seq v4 Ultra Low Input. Study-wide results and limits: Clones from primary vaccination mostly reappeared after the booster (around 97% CD4, around 90% CD8).

The 5'RACE template-switching step produced TCR cDNA and added a universal primer site and UMIs. Via MiXCR, TCRdb re-called the 5' RACE reads, giving one row per CDR3 protein. This repertoire shows around 310,000 distinct CDR3 sequences, 3.5% to 5% found once; its top ten account for approximately 19%. Germline V gene data show CDR1 as DFQATT and CDR2 as SNEGSKA (reference sequence). This CDR3 comprises 16 residues. The J segment lost 1 base and the V segment lost 3 bases, leaving 8 bases of the junction unmatched. In its sample, this clonotype was seen many times. Its target is not known. V is TRBV20-1 and J is TRBJ2-3; 9 nucleotides agree with TRBD2. This sequence originates from a man between 18 and 35 years old who received the YFV17D yellow fever vaccine. The source material was PBMCs, sampled 15 days after the yellow fever booster vaccination. In DNA, the CDR3 is TGCAGTGCTAGGGCCCCGCAGCGGGGGGGCACAGATACGCAGTATTTT. It specifies CSARAPQRGGTDTQYF.